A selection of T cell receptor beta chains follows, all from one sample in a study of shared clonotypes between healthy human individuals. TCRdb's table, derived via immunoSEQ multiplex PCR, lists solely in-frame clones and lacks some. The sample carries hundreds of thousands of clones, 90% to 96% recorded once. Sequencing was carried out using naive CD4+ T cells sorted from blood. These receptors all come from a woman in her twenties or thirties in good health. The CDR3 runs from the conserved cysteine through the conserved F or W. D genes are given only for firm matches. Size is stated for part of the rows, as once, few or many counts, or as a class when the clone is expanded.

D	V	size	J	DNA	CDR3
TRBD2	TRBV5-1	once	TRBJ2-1	TGCGCCAGCAGCTTGGTGATAGCGGGAGGGGACAATGAGCAGTTCTTC	CASSLVIAGGDNEQFF
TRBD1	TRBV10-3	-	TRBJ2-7	TGTGCCATCAGTACCGGGACAGGGGCGAACGAGCAGTACTTC	CAISTGTGANEQYF
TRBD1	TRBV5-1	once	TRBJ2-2	TGCGCCAGCAGCTTGGCGCCAGGGACAGGGGTCCCCGGGGAGCTGTTTTTT	CASSLAPGTGVPGELFF
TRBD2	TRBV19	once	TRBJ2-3	TGTGCCAGTAGTATATCTAGCGGGAGTAGAGATACGCAGTATTTT	CASSISSGSRDTQYF
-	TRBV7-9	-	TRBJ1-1	TGTGCCAGCAGCTTAGTTGGGGGGGTCACTGAAGCTTTCTTT	CASSLVGGVTEAFF
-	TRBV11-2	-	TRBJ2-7	TGTGCCAGCAGCTCCGATGGGGGCGGGCAGTACTTC	CASSSDGGGQYF
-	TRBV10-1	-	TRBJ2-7	TGCGCCAGCAGCGGGACACCTCATGAAGAGGAGCAGTACTTC	CASSGTPHEEEQYF
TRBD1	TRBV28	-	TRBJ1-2	TGTGCCAGCAGCAAGGCAGGGGGCGGCTATGGCTACACCTTC	CASSKAGGGYGYTF
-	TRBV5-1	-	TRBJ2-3	TGCGCCAGCAGCTCAGATGGAACGGGGGCGGATACGCAGTATTTT	CASSSDGTGADTQYF
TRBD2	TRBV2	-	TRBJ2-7	TGTGCCAGCACCGCGCTACTAGCGGGAGCCTCCTACGAGCAGTACTTC	CASTALLAGASYEQYF
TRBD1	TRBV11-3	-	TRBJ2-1	TGTGCCAGCAGCTTAGCAGGGGGCGAGCAGTTCTTC	CASSLAGGEQFF
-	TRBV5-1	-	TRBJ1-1	TGCGCCAGCAGCTTGGTTGCGGAGAACACTGAAGCTTTCTTT	CASSLVAENTEAFF
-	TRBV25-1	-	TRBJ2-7	TGTGCCAGCAGTGAATATAGGTCGAGCAAGCAGTACTTC	CASSEYRSSKQYF
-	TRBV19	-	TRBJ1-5	TGTGCCAGTAGTTTGGGACCGAAGGGGGATCAGCCCCAGCATTTT	CASSLGPKGDQPQHF
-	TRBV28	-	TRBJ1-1	TGTGCCAGCAGTTTCCCGGACGGTCGTTACGGGGGTTTCTTT	CASSFPDGRYGGFF
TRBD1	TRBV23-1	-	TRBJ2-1	TGCGCCAGCAGTCAATGCCGGACAGGGGCACTCAATGAGCAGTTCTTC	CASSQCRTGALNEQFF
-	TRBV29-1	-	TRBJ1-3	TGCAGCGTCCCCCTCTCTGGAAACACCATATATTTT	CSVPLSGNTIYF
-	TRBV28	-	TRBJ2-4	TGTGCCAGCAGTTTCATTTCTGGGTCAAATGGGGCCAAAAACATTCAGTACTTC	CASSFISGSNGAKNIQYF
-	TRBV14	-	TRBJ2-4	TGTGCCAGCAGCCAAAGGACAGCAGCCAAAAACATTCAGTACTTC	CASSQRTAAKNIQYF
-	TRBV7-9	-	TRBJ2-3	TGTGCCAGCAGCCCAACAGATACGCAGTATTTT	CASSPTDTQYF
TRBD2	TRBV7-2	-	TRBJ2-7	TGTGCCAGCAGCTTACCTCGAGCACTAGCGGGAGGGAGCTCCTACGAGCAGTACTTC	CASSLPRALAGGSSYEQYF
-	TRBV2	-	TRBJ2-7	TGTGCCAGCAGTGGAGCCTACAGGGAATCGGACGAGCAGTACTTC	CASSGAYRESDEQYF
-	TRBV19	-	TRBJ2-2	TGTGCCAGTAGGACAGCGAACACCGGGGAGCTGTTTTTT	CASRTANTGELFF
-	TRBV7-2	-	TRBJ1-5	TGTGCCAGCAGCCAAAGCGGCAGCAACCCCCAGCATTTT	CASSQSGSNPQHF
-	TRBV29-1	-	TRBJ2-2	TGCAGCGTTGGTGGGACCGGGGAGCTGTTTTTT	CSVGGTGELFF
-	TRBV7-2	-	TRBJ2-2	TGTGCCAGCAGCCCCGGACAGTACACCGGGGAGCTGTTTTTT	CASSPGQYTGELFF
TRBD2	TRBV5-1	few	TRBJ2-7	TGCGCCAGCAGCTTGGATGCTAGCGGGAGCTGGAACGAGCAGTACTTC	CASSLDASGSWNEQYF
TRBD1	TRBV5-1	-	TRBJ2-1	TGCGCCAGTGCCCGGGACAGGGGTTCGGGTGAGCAGTTCTTC	CASARDRGSGEQFF
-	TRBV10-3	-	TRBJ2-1	TGTGCCATCAGTGAGACCGGGTCGAGCGATGAGCAGTTCTTC	CAISETGSSDEQFF
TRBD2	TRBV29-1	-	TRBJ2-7	TGCAGCGTCCTAGCGGGAGGCCGGTACGAGCAGTACTTC	CSVLAGGRYEQYF
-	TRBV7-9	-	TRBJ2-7	TGTGCCAGCAGCTTAGAAACCCACAGGTCCTACGAGCAGTACTTC	CASSLETHRSYEQYF
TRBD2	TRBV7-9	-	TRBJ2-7	TGTGCCAGCAGCCCATCACTAGCGGGTGACGGCGAGCAGTACTTC	CASSPSLAGDGEQYF
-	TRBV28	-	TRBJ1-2	TGTGCCAGCAGCACAGGCCGCTATGGCTACACCTTC	CASSTGRYGYTF
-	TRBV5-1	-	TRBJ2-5	TGCGCCAGCAGCTCACGCAGCGTTGGAGAGACCCAGTACTTC	CASSSRSVGETQYF
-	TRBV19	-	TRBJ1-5	TGTGCCAGTAGTTACGGTAGGGGAAGCAATCAGCCCCAGCATTTT	CASSYGRGSNQPQHF
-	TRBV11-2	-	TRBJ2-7	TGTGCCAGCAGCCCAACAGGGTTCGAGCAGTACTTC	CASSPTGFEQYF
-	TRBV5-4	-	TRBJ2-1	TGTGCCAGCAGCTTGGACCAGCCGGGACGGAAATACAATGAGCAGTTCTTC	CASSLDQPGRKYNEQFF
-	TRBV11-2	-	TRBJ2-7	TGTGCCAGCAGCTTAATGATCCGGGCAGGACCCTACGAGCAGTACTTC	CASSLMIRAGPYEQYF
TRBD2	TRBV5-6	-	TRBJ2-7	TGTGCCAGCAGCTTGTTCGCATTAGCGGGAGGCTACGAGCAGTACTTC	CASSLFALAGGYEQYF
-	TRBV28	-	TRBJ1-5	TGTGCCAGCAGTTTAAGAGGGTATCAGCCCCAGCATTTT	CASSLRGYQPQHF
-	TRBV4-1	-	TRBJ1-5	TGCGCCAGCAGCGGACGCCGGGGAGGGGCATTGCTTTTT	CASSGRRGGALLF